The sequence of this T cell receptor (beta chain) was determined in a study of blood T cell repertoires in COVID-19. The overall study: From the United States, Italy and Spain came samples of acute and convalescent COVID-19. PBMCs, B-cell-depleted T cells, or T cells were the source of the cDNA or gDNA that made up the material.

This CDR3 spans 18 amino acids. Generated by immunoSEQ multiplex PCR, the TCRdb table keeps only in-frame clones and is missing some. The data contain 150,000 to 180,000 clones, around 85% of them singletons. Sequencing used peripheral blood. The chain uses TRBV21-1 and TRBJ1-5; TRBD1 is the table's D call, not checked against the DNA. TRBV21-1 is shown as a pseudogene. The sequence was collected from a woman aged 55-70 years with acute or convalescent COVID-19. CDR3 coding DNA: TGTGCCAGCAGCAAAGTCCCAGGTAAAGCTCAGAGCAATCAGCCCCAGCATTTT. Translated, it gives CASSKVPGKAQSNQPQHF.